The 8 T cell receptor beta chains below were found in one sample sequenced in a study of cytomegalovirus exposure and HLA in healthy donors. 13 Jbeta primers and 60 Vbeta primers were used for the PCR. The protocol was immunoSEQ multiplex PCR, while the TCRdb copy is restricted to in-frame clones and leaves out a portion. The repertoire holds some 180,000 clones, around 80% seen once, with about 2.1% in the top ten. The sequenced sample consisted of PBMCs. The origin of the receptors is a woman aged 30 to 39 in good health and CMV-seronegative.

The CDR3 bases are TGTGCCAGCATCCCGATCGGATCGACAGGGATCCAGCCCCAGCATTTT. Protein: CASIPIGSTGIQPQHF. This rearrangement joins TRBV2 to TRBJ1-5, with 7 nucleotides matching TRBD1. The CDR3 contains 16 residues. V was pared by 7 bases and J by 7 bases, with 16 bases of the junction left unmatched. Germline values: CDR1 SNHLY, CDR2 FYNNEI.

J is TRBJ1-6 and V is TRBV30, with D perhaps matching TRBD1 (5 bases). Germline CDR1 and CDR2: GTSNPN and SVGIG (reference sequence). V shed 0 bases and J shed 9 bases, with 12 bases lying between them. The CDR3 is 14 amino acids. CDR3 bases: TGTGCCTGGAGTGTATTGGGGGGTGGTTCACCCCTCCACTTT. It encodes CAWSVLGGGSPLHF. Full variable domain (missing parts from reference TRBV30 and TRBJ1-6): SQTIHQWPATLVQPVGSPLSLECTVEGTSNPNLYWYRQAAGRGLQLLFYSVGIGQISSEVPQNLSASRPQDRQFILSSKKLLLSDSGFYLCAWSVLGGGSPLHFGNGTRLTVT.

This chain connects TRBV7-2 to TRBJ2-7, with D possibly TRBD1 on 5 matching bases. This CDR3 contains 13 residues. Trimming removed 0 bases at V and 2 bases at J, with 5 bases between. Germline values: CDR1 SGHTA, CDR2 FQGNSA. This CDR3 reads CASSLADTYEQYF. CDR3 nucleotides: TGTGCCAGCAGCTTAGCGGACACCTACGAGCAGTACTTC.

This clone was observed a single time. This chain links TRBV19 with TRBJ2-7; D is undetermined. CDR1 and CDR2 (germline): LNHDA, SQIVND (reference sequence). The CDR3 is made up of 13 amino acids. The ends were cut back, 5 bases at V and 0 bases at J, with 8 bases in the middle. For the CDR3, the DNA is TGTGCCAGTAGTTTAGGCAGCTCCTACGAGCAGTACTTC. This codes for CASSLGSSYEQYF.

In this sample, this clone turned up a few times. The chain uses TRBV7-8 and TRBJ2-3; D possibly corresponds to TRBD2 (5 bases). Germline loops: CDR1 SGHVS, CDR2 FQNEAQ. CDR3 length: 15 residues. V lost 2 bases and J 4 bases, leaving 13 bases between the germline ends. CDR3 bases: TGTGCCAGCAGCTTACGACTACCCGAAGCAGATACGCAGTATTTT. Amino acid sequence: CASSLRLPEADTQYF.

This clone has only one observation. The V call is TRBV5-1, the J call TRBJ2-7, with a weak D call TRBD1 (6 bases). Trimming took 0 bases from V and 5 from J, leaving 27 bases between them. The CDR3 loop spans 19 amino acids. Per the germline V gene, CDR1 is SGHRS and CDR2 is YFSETQ. The CDR3 bases are TGCGCCAGCAGCTTGGCCTTATTGCCCAAGCCCGGACAGTTCCACGAGCAGTACTTC. This codes for CASSLALLPKPGQFHEQYF.

Only one count was recorded for this clone. The chain recombines TRBV18 with TRBJ2-1; TRBD2 agrees at 8 bases. V shed 2 bases, J shed 1 base, and the junction held 4 bases outside the gene matches. Germline CDR1 KGHSH, CDR2 LQKENI. This CDR3 region has 16 residues. The CDR3 DNA follows: TGTGCCAGCTCACCAATCAGCGGGGGTTCCTACAATGAGCAGTTCTTC. It translates to CASSPISGGSYNEQFF. Using reference TRBV18 and TRBJ2-1 for the parts outside the CDR3, the full variable domain is NAGVMQNPRHLVRRRGQEARLRCSPMKGHSHVYWYRQLPEEGLKFMVYLQKENIIDESGMPKERFSAEFPKEGPSILRIQQVVRGDSAAYFCASSPISGGSYNEQFFGPGTRLTVL.

This clone was recorded once. The genes are TRBV2 and TRBJ1-6; 10 nucleotides align to TRBD1. Unmatched junction bases numbered 8, after V lost 9 bases and J lost 9 bases. The CDR3 has 14 residues. Germline V lookup: CDR1 SNHLY, CDR2 FYNNEI. The CDR3 DNA is TGTGCCAGAGGGACAGGGGAAATGTTTTCACCCCTCCACTTT. It yields the protein CARGTGEMFSPLHF.